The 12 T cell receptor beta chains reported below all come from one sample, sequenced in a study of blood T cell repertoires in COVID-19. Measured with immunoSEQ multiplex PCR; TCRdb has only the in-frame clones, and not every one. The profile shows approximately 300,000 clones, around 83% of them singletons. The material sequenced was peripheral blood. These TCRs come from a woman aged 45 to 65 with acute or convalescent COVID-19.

The CDR3: CASRSRAGGYSNQPQHF. The CDR3 DNA sequence: TGTGCCAGTAGGTCTCGGGCAGGGGGTTATAGCAATCAGCCCCAGCATTTT. The chain couples TRBV19 to TRBJ1-5; TRBD1 matches 7 bases. The junction had 11 bases not matched to a gene; V was cut back by 6 bases and J by 0 bases. CDR3 length equals 17 residues. Germline CDR1 LNHDA, CDR2 SQIVND (reference sequence).

The CDR3, as DNA: TGTGCCAGCAGCGTAGAGGGCGGGAGCACCTACAATGAGCAGTTCTTC. This translates into CASSVEGGSTYNEQFF. The chain joins TRBV9 to TRBJ2-1, with 7 nucleotides matching TRBD2. Losses at the gene ends were 0 bases for V and 2 bases for J; bases not matched to a gene: 5. Germline V CDR1 and CDR2: SGDLS, YYNGEE. CDR3 length: 16 residues.

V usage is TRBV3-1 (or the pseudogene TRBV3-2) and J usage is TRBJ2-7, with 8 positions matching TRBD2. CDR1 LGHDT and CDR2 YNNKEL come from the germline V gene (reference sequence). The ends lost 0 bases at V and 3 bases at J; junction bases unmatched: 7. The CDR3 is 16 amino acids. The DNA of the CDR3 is TGTGCCAGCAGCCAAGATCGCGGGACTAGGATCTACGAGCAGTACTTC. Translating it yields CASSQDRGTRIYEQYF.

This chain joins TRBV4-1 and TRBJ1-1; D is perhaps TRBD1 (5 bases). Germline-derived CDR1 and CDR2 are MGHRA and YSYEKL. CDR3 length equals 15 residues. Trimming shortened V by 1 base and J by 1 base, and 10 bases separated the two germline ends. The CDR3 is CASSQAQGSNTEAFF. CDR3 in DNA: TGCGCCAGCAGCCAAGCTCAGGGATCGAACACTGAAGCTTTCTTT.

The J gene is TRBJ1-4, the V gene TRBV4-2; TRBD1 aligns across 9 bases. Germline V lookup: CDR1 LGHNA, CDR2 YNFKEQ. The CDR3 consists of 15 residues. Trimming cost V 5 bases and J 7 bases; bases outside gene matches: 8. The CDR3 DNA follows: TGTGCCAGCAGCGCACAGGGGGCGCTTGGTGAAAAACTGTTTTTT. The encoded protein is CASSAQGALGEKLFF.

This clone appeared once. The CDR3 DNA follows: TGTGCCAGCAGTGAAACTCAGGGTTTACAAGAGACCCAGTACTTC. The encoded protein is CASSETQGLQETQYF. The chain has TRBV6-1 and TRBJ2-5; a possible D gene is TRBD1 (5 bases). CDR3 length: 15 residues. Germline-derived CDR1 and CDR2 are MNHNS and SASEGT. The V gene lost 2 bases and the J gene lost 2 bases, with 12 bases spanning the gap.

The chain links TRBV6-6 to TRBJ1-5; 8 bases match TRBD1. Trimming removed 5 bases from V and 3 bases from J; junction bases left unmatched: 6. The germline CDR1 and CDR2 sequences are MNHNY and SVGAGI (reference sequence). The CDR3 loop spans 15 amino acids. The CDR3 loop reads CASSERTGNNQPQHF. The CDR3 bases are TGTGCCAGCAGTGAGAGGACAGGGAACAATCAGCCCCAGCATTTT.

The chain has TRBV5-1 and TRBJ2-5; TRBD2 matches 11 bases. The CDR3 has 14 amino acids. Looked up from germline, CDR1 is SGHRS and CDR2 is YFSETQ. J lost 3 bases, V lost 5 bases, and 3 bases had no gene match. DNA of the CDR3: TGCGCCAGCAGATCGACTAGCGGGGAAGAGACCCAGTACTTC. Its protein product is CASRSTSGEETQYF.

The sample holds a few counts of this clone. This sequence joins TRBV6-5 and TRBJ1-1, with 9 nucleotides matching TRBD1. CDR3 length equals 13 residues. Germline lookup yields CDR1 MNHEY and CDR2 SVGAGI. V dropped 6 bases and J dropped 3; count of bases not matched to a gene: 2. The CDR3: CASRGQGYTEAFF. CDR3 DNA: TGTGCCAGCAGAGGACAGGGGTACACTGAAGCTTTCTTT.

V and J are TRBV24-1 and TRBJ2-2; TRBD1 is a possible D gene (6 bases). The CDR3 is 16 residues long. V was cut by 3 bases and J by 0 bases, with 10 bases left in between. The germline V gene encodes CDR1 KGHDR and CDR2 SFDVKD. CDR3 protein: CATSDMGAPNTGELFF. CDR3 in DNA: TGTGCCACCAGTGATATGGGGGCCCCGAACACCGGGGAGCTGTTTTTT.

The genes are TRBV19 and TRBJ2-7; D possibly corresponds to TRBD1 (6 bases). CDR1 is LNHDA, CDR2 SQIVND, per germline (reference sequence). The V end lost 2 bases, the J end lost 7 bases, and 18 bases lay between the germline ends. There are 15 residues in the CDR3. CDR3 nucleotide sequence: TGTGCCAGTAGTATACCAGGGGTAGGATCGGATGAGCAGTACTTC. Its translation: CASSIPGVGSDEQYF.

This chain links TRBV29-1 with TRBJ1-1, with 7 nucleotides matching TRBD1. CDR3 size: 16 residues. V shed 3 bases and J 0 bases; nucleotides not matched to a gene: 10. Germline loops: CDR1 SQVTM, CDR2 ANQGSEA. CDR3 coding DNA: TGCAGCGTTGAGACAGGGATGTCGTGGTTGAACACTGAAGCTTTCTTT. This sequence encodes CSVETGMSWLNTEAFF.